This T cell receptor beta chain came from a study of T cell repertoires in cytomegalovirus infection. Overall study: Peptides in the study included HLA-C-restricted and HLA-B-restricted CMV epitopes. It can be stated that public TCR beta signatures indicated CMV infection as well as a matching HLA type.

This clonotype was found a few times. Its antigen is not known. Study outcomes and limitations: HLA-C-restricted TCR beta clonotypes specific for CMV led the ex vivo response. The study identified carriers of CMV plus the relevant HLA from cumulative public TCR beta family frequency.

Each CDR3 protein is one row after TCRdb ran MiXCR on the reads. The data hold about 480,000 distinct CDR3 sequences, with around 35% observed a single time. The CDR3 length is 19 residues. Looked up from germline, CDR1 is SGHTA and CDR2 is FQGTGA. Deletions cut 4 bases from V and 1 base from J, with 23 bases between. The starting material was cultured PBMCs, obtained from culture after CMV antigen stimulation. This TCR came from a human donor in good health (CMV status not recorded). Some clones in this sample may be carry-over from other donors' samples. The J gene is TRBJ2-1, the V gene TRBV7-3, with a tentative D call TRBD2 (8 bases). CDR3 region: CASSSNRGSGTKSYNEQFF. The CDR3 bases are TGTGCCAGCAGCTCTAACAGGGGTAGCGGGACAAAGTCCTACAATGAGCAGTTCTTC.